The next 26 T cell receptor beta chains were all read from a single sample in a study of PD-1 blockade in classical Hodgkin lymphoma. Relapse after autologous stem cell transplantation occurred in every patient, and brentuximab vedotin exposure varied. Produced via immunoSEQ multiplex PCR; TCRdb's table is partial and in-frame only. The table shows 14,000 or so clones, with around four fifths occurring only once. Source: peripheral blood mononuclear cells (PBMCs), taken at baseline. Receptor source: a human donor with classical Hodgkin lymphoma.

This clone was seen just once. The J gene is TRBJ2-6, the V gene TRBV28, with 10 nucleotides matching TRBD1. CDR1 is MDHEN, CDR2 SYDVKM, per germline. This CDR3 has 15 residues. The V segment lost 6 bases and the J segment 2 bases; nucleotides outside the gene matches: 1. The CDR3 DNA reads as TGTGCCAGCAGGACAGGGGGCGCTGGGGCCAACGTCCTGACTTTC. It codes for CASRTGGAGANVLTF.

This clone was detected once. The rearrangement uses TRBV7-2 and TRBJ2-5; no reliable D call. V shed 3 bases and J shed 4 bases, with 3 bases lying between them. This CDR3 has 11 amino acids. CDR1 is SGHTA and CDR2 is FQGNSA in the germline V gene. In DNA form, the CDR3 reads TGTGCCAGCAGCTTGGCAGAGACCCAGTACTTC. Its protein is CASSLAETQYF.

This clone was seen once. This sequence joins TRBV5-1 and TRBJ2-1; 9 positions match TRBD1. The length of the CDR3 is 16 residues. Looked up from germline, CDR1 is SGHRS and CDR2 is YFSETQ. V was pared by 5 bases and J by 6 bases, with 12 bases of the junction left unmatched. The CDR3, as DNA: TGCGCCAGCAGACCAACAGGGGGCATACCCTCCAATGAGCAGTTCTTC. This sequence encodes CASRPTGGIPSNEQFF.

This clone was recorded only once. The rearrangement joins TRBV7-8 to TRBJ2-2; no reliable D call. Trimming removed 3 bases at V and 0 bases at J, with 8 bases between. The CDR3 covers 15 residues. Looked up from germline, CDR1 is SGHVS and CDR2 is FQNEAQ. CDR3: CASSLTDTNTGELFF. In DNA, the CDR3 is TGTGCCAGCAGCTTGACGGATACGAACACCGGGGAGCTGTTTTTT.

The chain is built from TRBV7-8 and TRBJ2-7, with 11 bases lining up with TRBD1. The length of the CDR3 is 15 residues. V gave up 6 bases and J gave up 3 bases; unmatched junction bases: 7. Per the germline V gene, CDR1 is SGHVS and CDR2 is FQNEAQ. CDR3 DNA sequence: TGTGCCAGCAGGTTTCGGGGACAGGGGGTCTACGAGCAGTACTTC. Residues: CASRFRGQGVYEQYF.

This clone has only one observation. DNA for the CDR3: TGTGCCAGTTCAGGACAGGTGAACACTGAAGCTTTCTTT. Translation: CASSGQVNTEAFF. The V and J genes are TRBV19 and TRBJ1-1; TRBD1 matches 7 bases. The CDR3 is made up of 13 amino acids. Per the germline V gene, CDR1 is LNHDA and CDR2 is SQIVND (reference sequence). With 8 bases clipped from V and 0 bases from J, the junction kept 3 bases outside the gene matches.

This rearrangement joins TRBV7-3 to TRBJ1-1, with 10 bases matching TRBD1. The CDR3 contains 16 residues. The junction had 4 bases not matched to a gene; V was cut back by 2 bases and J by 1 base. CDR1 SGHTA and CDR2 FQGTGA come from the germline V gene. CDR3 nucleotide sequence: TGTGCCAGCAGCTTATGGACAGGGGGGCCGAACACTGAAGCTTTCTTT. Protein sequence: CASSLWTGGPNTEAFF.

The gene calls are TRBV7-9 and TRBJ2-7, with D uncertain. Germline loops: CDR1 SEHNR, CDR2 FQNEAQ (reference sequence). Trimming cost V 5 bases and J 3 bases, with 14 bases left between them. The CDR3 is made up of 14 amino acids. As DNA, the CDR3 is TGTGCCAGCAGCCTCCCCGGTAACATCTACGAGCAGTACTTC. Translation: CASSLPGNIYEQYF.

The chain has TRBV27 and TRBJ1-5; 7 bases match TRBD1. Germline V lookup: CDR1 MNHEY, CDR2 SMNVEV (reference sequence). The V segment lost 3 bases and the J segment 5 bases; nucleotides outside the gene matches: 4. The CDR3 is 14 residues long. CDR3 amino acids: CASSFRQGYQPQHF. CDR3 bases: TGTGCCAGCAGTTTCCGACAGGGTTATCAGCCCCAGCATTTT.

As DNA, the CDR3 is TGTGCCAGCAGCTTGGAGGCCAATTCACCCCTCCACTTT. This sequence encodes CASSLEANSPLHF. V gene TRBV5-6 combines with J gene TRBJ1-6; D gene unclear. Germline CDR1 and CDR2: SGHDT and YYEEEE. This CDR3 spans 13 amino acids. V dropped 0 bases and J dropped 7 bases, with 5 bases sitting between them.

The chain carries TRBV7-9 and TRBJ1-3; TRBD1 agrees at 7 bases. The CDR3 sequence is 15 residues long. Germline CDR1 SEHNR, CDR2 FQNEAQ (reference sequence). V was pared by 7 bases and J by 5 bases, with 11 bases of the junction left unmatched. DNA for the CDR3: TGTGCCAGCACCCATGGAGACAGGGCCCGAAACACCATATATTTT. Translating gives CASTHGDRARNTIYF. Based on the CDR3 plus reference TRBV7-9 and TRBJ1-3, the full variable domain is DTGVSQNPRHKITKRGQNVTFRCDPISEHNRLYWYRQTLGQGPEFLTYFQNEAQLEKSRLLSDRFSAERPKGSFSTLEIQRTEQGDSAMYLCASTHGDRARNTIYFGEGSWLTVV.

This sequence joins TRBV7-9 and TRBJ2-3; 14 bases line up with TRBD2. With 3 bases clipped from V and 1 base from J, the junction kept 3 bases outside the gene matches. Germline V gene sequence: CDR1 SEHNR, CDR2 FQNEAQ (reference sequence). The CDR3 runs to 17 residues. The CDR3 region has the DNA TGTGCCAGCAGCTTTGGACTAGCGGGGGGAGGCACAGATACGCAGTATTTT. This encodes CASSFGLAGGGTDTQYF.

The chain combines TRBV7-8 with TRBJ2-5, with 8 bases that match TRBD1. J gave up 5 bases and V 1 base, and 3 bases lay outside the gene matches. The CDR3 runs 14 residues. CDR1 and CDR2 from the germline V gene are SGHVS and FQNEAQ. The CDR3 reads CASSLDWTGETQYF. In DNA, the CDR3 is TGTGCCAGCAGCTTAGATTGGACAGGGGAGACCCAGTACTTC. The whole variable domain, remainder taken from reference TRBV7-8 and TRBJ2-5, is GAGVSQSPRYKVAKRGQDVALRCDPISGHVSLFWYQQALGQGPEFLTYFQNEAQLDKSGLPSDRFFAERPEGSVSTLKIQRTQQEDSAVYLCASSLDWTGETQYFGPGTRLLVL.

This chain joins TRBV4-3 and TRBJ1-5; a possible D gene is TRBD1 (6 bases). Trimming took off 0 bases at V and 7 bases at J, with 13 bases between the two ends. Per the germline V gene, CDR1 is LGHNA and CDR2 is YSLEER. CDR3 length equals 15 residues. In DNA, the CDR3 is TGCGCCAGCAGCCAAGATCTAGGGGGAAACCAGCCCCAGCATTTT. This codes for CASSQDLGGNQPQHF.

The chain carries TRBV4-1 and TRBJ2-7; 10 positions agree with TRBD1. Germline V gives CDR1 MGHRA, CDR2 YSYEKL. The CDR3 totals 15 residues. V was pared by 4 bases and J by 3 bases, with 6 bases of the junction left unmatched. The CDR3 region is CASSPWTGGGYEQYF. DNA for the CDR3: TGCGCCAGCAGCCCGTGGACAGGGGGGGGCTACGAGCAGTACTTC.

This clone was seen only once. The CDR3 nucleotides read TGTGCCAGCAGCCCAGGGGGCTACGAGCAGTACTTC. Translating gives CASSPGGYEQYF. The V and J genes are TRBV7-9 and TRBJ2-7; 7 bases are shared with TRBD1. The germline V gene has CDR1 SEHNR and CDR2 FQNEAQ (reference sequence). The CDR3 runs to 12 residues. V was pared by 5 bases and J by 3 bases, with 1 base of the junction left unmatched.

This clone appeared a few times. CDR3 sequence (DNA): TGCGCCAGCAGCCTCCGAGTTCTGGGCAATAACGAGCAGTTCTTC. It specifies CASSLRVLGNNEQFF. V and J are TRBV4-1 and TRBJ2-1; D uncertain. Germline values: CDR1 MGHRA, CDR2 YSYEKL. This CDR3 spans 15 amino acids. Trimming cost V 4 bases and J 10 bases, with 20 bases left between them.

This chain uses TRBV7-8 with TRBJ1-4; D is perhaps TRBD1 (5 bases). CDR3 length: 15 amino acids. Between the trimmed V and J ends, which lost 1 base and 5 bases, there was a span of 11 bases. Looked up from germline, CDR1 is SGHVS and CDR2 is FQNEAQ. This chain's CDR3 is CASSLVQGTNEKLFF. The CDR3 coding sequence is TGTGCCAGCAGCTTAGTGCAGGGCACCAATGAAAAACTGTTTTTT.

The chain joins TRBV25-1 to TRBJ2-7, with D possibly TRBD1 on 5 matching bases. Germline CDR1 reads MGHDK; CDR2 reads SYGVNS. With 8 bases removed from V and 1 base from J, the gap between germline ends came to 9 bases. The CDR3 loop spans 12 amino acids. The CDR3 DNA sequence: TGTGCCAGCGGCGACAGTTCCTACGAGCAGTACTTC. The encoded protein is CASGDSSYEQYF.

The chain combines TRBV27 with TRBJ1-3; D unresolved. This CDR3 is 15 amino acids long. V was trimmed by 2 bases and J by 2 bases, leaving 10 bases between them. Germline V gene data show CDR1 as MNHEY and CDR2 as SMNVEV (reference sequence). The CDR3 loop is CASSLRWETGNTIYF. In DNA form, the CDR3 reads TGTGCCAGCAGTTTAAGATGGGAAACTGGAAACACCATATATTTT.

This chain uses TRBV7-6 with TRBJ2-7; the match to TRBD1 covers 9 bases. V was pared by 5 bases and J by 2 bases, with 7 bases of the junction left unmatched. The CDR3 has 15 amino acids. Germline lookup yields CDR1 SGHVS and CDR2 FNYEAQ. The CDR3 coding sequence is TGTGCCAGCAGCCAAAGGACAGGGGAGACCTACGAGCAGTACTTC. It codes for CASSQRTGETYEQYF.

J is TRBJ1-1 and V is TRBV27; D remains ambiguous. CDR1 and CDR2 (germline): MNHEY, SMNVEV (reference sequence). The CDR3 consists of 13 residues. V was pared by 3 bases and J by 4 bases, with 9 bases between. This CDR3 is CASSLTAATEAFF. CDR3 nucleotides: TGTGCCAGCAGTTTGACGGCGGCCACTGAAGCTTTCTTT.

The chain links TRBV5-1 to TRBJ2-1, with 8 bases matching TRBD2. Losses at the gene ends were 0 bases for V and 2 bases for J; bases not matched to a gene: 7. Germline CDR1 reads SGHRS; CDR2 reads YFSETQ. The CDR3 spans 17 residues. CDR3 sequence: CASSLEVAGLTYNEQFF. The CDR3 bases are TGCGCCAGCAGCTTGGAGGTAGCGGGGCTAACCTACAATGAGCAGTTCTTC.

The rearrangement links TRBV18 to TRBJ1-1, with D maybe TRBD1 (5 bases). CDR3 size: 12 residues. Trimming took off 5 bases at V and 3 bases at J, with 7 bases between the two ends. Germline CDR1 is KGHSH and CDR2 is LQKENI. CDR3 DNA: TGTGCCAGCTCATCCAGGGACACTGAAGCTTTCTTT. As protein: CASSSRDTEAFF.

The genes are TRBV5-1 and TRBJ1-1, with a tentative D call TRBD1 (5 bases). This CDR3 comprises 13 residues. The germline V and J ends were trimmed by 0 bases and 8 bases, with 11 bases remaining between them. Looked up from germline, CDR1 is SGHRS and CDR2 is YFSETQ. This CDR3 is CASSLEGAGEAFF. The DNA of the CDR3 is TGCGCCAGCAGCTTGGAAGGGGCAGGGGAAGCTTTCTTT.

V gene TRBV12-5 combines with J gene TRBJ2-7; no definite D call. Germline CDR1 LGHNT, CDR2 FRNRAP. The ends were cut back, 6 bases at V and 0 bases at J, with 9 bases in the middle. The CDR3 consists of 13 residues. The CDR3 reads CASGLHSSYEQYF. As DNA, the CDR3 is TGTGCTAGTGGCCTCCATAGCTCCTACGAGCAGTACTTC.